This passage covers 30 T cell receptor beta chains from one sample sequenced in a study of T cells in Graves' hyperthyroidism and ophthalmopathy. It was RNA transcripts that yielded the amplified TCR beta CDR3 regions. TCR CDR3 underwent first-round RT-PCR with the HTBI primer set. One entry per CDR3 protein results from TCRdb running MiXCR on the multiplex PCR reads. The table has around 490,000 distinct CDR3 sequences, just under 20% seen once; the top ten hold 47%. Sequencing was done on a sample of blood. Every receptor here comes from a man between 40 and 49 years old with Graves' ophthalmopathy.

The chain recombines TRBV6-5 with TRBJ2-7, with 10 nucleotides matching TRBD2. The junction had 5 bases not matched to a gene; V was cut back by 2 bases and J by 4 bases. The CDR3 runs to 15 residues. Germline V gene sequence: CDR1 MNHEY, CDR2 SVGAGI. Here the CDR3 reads CASSYLPSGGYEQYF. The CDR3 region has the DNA TGTGCCAGCAGTTACCTCCCTAGCGGGGGTTACGAGCAGTACTTC.

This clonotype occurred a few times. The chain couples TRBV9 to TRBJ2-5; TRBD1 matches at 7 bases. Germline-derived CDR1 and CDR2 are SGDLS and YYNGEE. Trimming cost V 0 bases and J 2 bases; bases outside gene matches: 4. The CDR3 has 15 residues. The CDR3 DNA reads TGTGCCAGCAGCGTAGACAGGGGAACGCAAGAGACCCAGTACTTC. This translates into CASSVDRGTQETQYF. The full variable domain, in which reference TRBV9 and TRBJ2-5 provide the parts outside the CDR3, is DSGVTQTPKHLITATGQRVTLRCSPRSGDLSVYWYQQSLDQGLQFLIQYYNGEERAKGNILERFSAQQFPDLHSELNLSSLELGDSALYFCASSVDRGTQETQYFGPGTRLLVL.

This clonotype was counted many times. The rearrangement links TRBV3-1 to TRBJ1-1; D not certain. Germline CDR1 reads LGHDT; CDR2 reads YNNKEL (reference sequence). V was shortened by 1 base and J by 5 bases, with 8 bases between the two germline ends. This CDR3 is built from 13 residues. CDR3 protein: CASSQVRGTEAFF. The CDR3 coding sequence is TGTGCCAGCAGCCAAGTTCGAGGAACTGAAGCTTTCTTT. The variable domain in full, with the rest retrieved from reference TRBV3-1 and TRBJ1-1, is DTAVSQTPKYLVTQMGNDKSIKCEQNLGHDTMYWYKQDSKKFLKIMFSYNNKELIINETVPNRFSPKSPDKAHLNLHINSLELGDSAVYFCASSQVRGTEAFFGQGTRLTVV.

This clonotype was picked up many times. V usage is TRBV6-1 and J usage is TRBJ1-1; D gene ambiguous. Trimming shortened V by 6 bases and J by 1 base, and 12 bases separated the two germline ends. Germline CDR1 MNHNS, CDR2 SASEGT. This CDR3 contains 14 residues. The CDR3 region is CASRLSGENTEAFF. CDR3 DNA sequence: TGTGCCAGCAGACTATCTGGGGAGAACACTGAAGCTTTCTTT.

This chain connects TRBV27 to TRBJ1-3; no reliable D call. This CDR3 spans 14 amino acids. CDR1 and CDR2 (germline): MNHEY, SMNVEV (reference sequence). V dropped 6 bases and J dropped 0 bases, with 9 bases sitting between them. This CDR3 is CASSPGFSGNTIYF. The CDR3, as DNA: TGTGCCAGCAGCCCCGGATTCTCTGGAAACACCATATATTTT.

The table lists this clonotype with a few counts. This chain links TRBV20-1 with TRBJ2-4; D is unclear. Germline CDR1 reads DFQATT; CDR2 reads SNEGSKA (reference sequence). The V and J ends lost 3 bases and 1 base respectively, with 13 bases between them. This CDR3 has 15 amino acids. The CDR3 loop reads CSASRVAEAKNIQYF. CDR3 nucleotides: TGCAGTGCTAGCCGCGTCGCGGAGGCCAAAAACATTCAGTACTTC.

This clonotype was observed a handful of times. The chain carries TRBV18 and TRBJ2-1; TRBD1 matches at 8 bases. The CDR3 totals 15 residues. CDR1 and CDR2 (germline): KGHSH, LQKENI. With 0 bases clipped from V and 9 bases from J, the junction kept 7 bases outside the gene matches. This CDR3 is CASSPPEDRAGEQFF. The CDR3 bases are TGTGCCAGCTCACCACCTGAGGACAGGGCCGGTGAGCAGTTCTTC.

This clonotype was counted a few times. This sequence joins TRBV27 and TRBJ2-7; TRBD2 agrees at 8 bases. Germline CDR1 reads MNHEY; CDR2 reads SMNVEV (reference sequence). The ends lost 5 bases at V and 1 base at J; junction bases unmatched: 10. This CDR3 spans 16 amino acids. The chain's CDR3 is CASSPLMGLGSYEQYF. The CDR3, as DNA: TGTGCCAGCAGTCCACTTATGGGACTAGGATCCTACGAGCAGTACTTC.

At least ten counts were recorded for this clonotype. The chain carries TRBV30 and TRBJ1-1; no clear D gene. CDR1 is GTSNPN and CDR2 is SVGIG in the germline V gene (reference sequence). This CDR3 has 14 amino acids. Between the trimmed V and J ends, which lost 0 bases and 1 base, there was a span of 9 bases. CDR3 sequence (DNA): TGTGCCTGGAGTGTAATGGTTGGGAACACTGAAGCTTTCTTT. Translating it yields CAWSVMVGNTEAFF.

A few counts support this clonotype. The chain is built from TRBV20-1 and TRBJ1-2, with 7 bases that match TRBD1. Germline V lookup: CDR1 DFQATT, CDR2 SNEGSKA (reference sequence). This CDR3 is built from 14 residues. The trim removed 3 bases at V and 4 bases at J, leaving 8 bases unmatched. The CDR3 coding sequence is TGCAGTGCTAGTTTATCCGGGACAGTCTATGGCTACACCTTC. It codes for CSASLSGTVYGYTF.

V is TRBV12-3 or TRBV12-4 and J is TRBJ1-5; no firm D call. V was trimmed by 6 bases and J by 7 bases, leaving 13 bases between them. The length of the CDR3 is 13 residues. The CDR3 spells CASSPGPFQPQHF. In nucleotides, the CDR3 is TGTGCCAGCAGCCCCGGGCCCTTCCAGCCCCAGCATTTT.

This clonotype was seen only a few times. CDR3 protein: CASARGAQDVEQFF. CDR3 DNA: TGCGCCAGCGCGCGGGGGGCCCAGGATGTTGAGCAGTTCTTC. J is TRBJ2-1 and V is TRBV5-1, with 8 bases identical to TRBD2. The CDR3 length is 14 residues. Germline loops: CDR1 SGHRS, CDR2 YFSETQ. Trimming took 7 bases from V and 9 from J; bases not matched to a gene: 12.

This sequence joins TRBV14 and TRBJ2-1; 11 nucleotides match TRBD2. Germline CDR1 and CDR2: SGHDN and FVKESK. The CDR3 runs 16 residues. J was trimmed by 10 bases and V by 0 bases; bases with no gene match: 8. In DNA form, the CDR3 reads TGTGCCAGCAGCCAAGAGGGACTAGCGGTGCGTTTAGAGCAGTTCTTC. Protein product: CASSQEGLAVRLEQFF.

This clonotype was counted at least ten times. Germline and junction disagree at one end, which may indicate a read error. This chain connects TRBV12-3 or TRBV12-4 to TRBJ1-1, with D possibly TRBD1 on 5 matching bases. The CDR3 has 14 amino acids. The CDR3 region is CASGFGGWNTEAFF. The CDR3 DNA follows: TGTGCCAGCGGTTTCGGGGGTTGGAACACTGAAGCTTTCTTT.

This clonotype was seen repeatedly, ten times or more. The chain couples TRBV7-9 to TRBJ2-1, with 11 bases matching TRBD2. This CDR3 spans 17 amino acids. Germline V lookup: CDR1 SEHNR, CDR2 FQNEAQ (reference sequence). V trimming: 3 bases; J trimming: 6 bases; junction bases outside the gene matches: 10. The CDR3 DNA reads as TGTGCCAGCAGCTTGCTCGGGACGGGACTAGCGGTCAATGAGCAGTTCTTC. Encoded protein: CASSLLGTGLAVNEQFF.

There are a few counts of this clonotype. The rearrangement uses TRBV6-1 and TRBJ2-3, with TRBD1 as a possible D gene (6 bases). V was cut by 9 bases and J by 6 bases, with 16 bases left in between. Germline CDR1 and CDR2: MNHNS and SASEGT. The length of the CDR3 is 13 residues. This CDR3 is CASQTGWGDTQYF. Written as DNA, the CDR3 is TGTGCCAGTCAAACAGGGTGGGGGGATACGCAGTATTTT.

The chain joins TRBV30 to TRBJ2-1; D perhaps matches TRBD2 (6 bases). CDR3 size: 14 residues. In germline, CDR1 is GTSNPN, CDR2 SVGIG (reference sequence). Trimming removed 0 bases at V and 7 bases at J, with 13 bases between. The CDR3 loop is CAWSVGGVGNEQFF. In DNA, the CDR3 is TGTGCCTGGAGTGTAGGCGGGGTCGGGAATGAGCAGTTCTTC.

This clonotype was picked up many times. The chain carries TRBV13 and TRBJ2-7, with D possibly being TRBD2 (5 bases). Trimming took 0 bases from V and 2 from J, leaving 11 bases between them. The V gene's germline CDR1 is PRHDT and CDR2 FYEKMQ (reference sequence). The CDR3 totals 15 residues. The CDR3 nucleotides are TGTGCCAGCAGCTTAGGTTCCACTAGAACCTACGAGCAGTACTTC. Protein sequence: CASSLGSTRTYEQYF.

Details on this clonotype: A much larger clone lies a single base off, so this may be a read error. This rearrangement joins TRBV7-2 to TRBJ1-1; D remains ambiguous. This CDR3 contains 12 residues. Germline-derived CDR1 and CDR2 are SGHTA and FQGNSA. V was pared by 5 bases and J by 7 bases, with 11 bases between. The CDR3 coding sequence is TGTGCCAGCAGCCCGCATTCCAGTGAAGCTTTCTTT. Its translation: CASSPHSSEAFF.

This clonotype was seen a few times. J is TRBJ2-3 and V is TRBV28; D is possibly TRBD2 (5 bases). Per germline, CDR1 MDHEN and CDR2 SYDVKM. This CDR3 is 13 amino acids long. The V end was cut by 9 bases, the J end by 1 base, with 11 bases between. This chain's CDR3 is CASQVGGTDTQYF. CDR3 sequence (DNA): TGTGCCAGTCAGGTGGGAGGCACAGATACGCAGTATTTT.

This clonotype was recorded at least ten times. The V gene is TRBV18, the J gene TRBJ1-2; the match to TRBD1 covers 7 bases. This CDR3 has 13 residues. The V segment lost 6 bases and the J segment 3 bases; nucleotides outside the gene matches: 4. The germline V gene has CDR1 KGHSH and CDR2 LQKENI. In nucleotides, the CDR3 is TGTGCCAGCTCTGTCGGGACAGACTATGGCTACACCTTC. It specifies CASSVGTDYGYTF.

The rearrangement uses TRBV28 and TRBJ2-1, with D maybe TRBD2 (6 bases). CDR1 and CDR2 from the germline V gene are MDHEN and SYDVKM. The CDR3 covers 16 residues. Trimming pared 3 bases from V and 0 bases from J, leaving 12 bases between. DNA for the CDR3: TGTGCCAGCAGTTTTGTTAGCGGTATCTCCTACAATGAGCAGTTCTTC. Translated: CASSFVSGISYNEQFF.

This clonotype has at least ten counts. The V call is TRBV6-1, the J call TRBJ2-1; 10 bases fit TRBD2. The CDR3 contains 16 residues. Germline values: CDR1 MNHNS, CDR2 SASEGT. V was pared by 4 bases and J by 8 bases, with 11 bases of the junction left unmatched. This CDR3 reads CASSVSSGSPTDEQFF. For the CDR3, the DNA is TGTGCCAGCAGTGTTTCTAGCGGGAGCCCCACCGATGAGCAGTTCTTC.

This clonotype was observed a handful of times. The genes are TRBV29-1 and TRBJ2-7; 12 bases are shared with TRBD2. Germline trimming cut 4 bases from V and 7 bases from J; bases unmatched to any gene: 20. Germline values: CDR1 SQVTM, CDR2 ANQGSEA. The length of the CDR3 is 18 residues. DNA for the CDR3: TGCAGCGTTGCCCAGCGACTAGCGGGAGTTGCCCTCTCGGGGGAGCAGTACTTC. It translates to CSVAQRLAGVALSGEQYF.

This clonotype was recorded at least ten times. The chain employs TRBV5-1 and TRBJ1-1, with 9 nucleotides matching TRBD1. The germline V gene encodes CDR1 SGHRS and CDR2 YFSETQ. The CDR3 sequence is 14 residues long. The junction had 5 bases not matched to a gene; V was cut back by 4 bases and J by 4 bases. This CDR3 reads CASSLGQGTTEAFF. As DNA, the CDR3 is TGCGCCAGCAGCCTGGGACAGGGTACCACTGAAGCTTTCTTT.

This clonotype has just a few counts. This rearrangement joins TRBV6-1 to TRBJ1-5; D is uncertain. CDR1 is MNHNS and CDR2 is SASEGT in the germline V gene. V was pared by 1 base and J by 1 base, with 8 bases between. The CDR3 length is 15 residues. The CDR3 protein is CASSEVERSNQPQHF. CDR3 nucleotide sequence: TGTGCCAGCAGTGAAGTAGAACGGAGCAATCAGCCCCAGCATTTT.

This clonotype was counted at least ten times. The CDR3 loop is CASEAGGPGTQYF. CDR3 bases: TGTGCCAGCGAAGCGGGAGGGCCCGGTACGCAGTATTTT. The gene calls are TRBV2 and TRBJ2-3; 10 positions agree with TRBD2. This CDR3 has 13 residues. CDR1 and CDR2 from the germline V gene are SNHLY and FYNNEI. V lost 8 bases and J lost 8; bases outside the gene matches: 7. Full variable domain (missing parts from reference TRBV2 and TRBJ2-3): EPEVTQTPSHQVTQMGQEVILRCVPISNHLYFYWYRQILGQKVEFLVSFYNNEISEKSEIFDDQFSVERPDGSNFTLKIRSTKLEDSAMYFCASEAGGPGTQYFGPGTRLTVL.

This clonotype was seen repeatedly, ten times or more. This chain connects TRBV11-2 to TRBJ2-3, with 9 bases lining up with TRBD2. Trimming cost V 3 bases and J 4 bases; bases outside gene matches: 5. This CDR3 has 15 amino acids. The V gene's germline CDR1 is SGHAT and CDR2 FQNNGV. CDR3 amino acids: CASSFVAGEADTQYF. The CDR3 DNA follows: TGTGCCAGCAGCTTCGTAGCGGGGGAGGCAGATACGCAGTATTTT.

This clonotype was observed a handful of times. This CDR3 reads CASSLEVSGSARAREQYF. As DNA, the CDR3 is TGCGCCAGCAGCTTGGAGGTTAGCGGGAGTGCCCGGGCACGAGAGCAGTACTTC. The V call is TRBV5-1, the J call TRBJ2-7; 9 nucleotides align to TRBD2. CDR1 is SGHRS, CDR2 YFSETQ, per germline. The length of the CDR3 is 18 residues. Unmatched junction bases numbered 17, after V lost 0 bases and J lost 7 bases.

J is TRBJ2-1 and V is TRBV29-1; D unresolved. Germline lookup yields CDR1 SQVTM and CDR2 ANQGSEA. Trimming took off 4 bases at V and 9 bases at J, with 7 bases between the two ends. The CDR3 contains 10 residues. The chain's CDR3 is CSVVKSEQFF. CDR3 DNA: TGCAGCGTTGTGAAGAGTGAGCAGTTCTTC.